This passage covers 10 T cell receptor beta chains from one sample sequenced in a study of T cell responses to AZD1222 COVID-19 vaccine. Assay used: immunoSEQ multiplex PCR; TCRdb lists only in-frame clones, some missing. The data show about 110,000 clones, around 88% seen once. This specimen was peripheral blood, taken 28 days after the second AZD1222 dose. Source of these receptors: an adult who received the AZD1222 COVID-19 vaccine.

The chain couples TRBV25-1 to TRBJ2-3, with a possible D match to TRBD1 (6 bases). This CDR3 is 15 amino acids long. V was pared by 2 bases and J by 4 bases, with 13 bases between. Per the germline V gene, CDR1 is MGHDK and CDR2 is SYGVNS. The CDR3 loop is CASSEGQSHADTQYF. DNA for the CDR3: TGTGCCAGCAGTGAAGGACAGTCTCATGCAGATACGCAGTATTTT.

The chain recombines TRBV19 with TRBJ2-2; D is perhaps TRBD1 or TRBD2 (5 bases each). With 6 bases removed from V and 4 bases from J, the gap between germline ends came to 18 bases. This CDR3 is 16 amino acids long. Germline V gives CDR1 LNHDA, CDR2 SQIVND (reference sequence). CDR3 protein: CASSLPYGAGTGELFF. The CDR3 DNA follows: TGTGCCAGTAGCCTCCCCTATGGGGCGGGCACCGGGGAGCTGTTTTTT. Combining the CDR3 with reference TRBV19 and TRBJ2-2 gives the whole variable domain DGGITQSPKYLFRKEGQNVTLSCEQNLNHDAMYWYRQDPGQGLRLIYYSQIVNDFQKGDIAEGYSVSREKKESFPLTVTSAQKNPTAFYLCASSLPYGAGTGELFFGEGSRLTVL.

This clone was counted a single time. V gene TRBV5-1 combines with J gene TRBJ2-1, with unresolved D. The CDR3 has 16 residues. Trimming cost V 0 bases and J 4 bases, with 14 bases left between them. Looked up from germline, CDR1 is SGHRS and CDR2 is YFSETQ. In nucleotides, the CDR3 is TGCGCCAGCAGCTTGGGAGACGATGCCACGTACAATGAGCAGTTCTTC. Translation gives CASSLGDDATYNEQFF.

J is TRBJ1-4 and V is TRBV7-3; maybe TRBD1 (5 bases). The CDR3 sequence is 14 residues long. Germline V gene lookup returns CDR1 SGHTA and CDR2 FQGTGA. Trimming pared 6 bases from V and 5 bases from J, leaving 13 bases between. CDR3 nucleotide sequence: TGTGCCAGCAGTCCAGGGCCCACAAATGAAAAACTGTTTTTT. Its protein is CASSPGPTNEKLFF.

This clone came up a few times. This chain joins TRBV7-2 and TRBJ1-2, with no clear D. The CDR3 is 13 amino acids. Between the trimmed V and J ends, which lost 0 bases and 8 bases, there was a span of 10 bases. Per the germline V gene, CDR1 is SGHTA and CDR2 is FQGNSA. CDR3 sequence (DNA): TGTGCCAGCAGCTTAGCGCGGTACTGGGGCTACACCTTC. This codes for CASSLARYWGYTF.

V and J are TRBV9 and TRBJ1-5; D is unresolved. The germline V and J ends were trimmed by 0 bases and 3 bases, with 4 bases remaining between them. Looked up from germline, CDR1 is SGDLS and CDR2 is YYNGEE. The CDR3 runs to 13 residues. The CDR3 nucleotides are TGTGCCAGCAGCGTAGGCAACAATCAGCCCCAGCATTTT. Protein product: CASSVGNNQPQHF.

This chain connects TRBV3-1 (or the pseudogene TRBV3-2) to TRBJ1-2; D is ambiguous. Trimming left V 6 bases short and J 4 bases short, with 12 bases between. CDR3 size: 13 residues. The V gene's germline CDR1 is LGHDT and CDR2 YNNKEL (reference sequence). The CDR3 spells CASSDGGSYGYTF. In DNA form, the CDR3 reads TGTGCCAGCAGTGACGGCGGCTCCTATGGCTACACCTTC.

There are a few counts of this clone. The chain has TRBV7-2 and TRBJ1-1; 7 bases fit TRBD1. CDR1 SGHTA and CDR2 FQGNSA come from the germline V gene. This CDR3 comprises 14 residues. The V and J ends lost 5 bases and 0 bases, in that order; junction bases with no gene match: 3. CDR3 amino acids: CASSEQGLNTEAFF. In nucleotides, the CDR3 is TGTGCCAGCAGCGAACAGGGGTTGAACACTGAAGCTTTCTTT.

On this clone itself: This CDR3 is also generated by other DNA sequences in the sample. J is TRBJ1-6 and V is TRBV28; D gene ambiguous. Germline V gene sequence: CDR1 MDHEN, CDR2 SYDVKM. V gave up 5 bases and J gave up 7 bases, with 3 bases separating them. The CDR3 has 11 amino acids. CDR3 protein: CASSLNSPLHF. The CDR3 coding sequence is TGTGCCAGCAGTCTAAATTCACCCCTCCACTTT.

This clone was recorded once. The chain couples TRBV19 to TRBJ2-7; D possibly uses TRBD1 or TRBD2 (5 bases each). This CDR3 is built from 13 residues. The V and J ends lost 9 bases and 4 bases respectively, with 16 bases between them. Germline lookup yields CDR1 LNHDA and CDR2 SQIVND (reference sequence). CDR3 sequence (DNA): TGTGCCAGCTCGGCCGGGGCAGGGTACGAGCAGTACTTC. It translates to CASSAGAGYEQYF.